Listed below are T cell receptor beta chains from one sample, sequenced in a study of T cell repertoires in cytomegalovirus infection. TCRdb itself ran the reads through MiXCR, one entry per CDR3 protein. This sample has 65,000 to 95,000 distinct CDR3 sequences, with around 3.5% found just once. Sample: PBMCs. All receptors derive from a human donor in good health (CMV status not recorded). Some clones in this sample may be carry-over from other donors' samples. Each CDR3 is given without its conserved first and last residue.

cdr3_aa: ASRVTGSYEQY
j_call: TRBJ2-7
v_call: TRBV10-2

cdr3_aa: ASSLGGQPHQPQH
j_call: TRBJ1-5
v_call: TRBV7-8

cdr3_aa: ASSLTPSVAYEQY
j_call: TRBJ2-7
v_call: TRBV7-3

cdr3_aa: ASSLLRVKGKPQH
j_call: TRBJ1-5
v_call: TRBV28

cdr3_aa: ASSLGIGQGNSPLH
j_call: TRBJ1-6
v_call: TRBV7-8

cdr3_aa: ASSQRQSEAF
j_call: TRBJ1-1
v_call: TRBV7-2

cdr3_aa: ASSFKGTGTQY
j_call: TRBJ2-5
v_call: TRBV7-2

cdr3_aa: ASSYSRTSNYEQY
j_call: TRBJ2-7
v_call: TRBV6-5

cdr3_aa: ASSFARYQPQH
j_call: TRBJ1-5
v_call: TRBV6-5

cdr3_aa: ASSPGTVNTEAF
j_call: TRBJ1-1
v_call: TRBV12-3/TRBV12-4

cdr3_aa: ASSLGGGINYGYT
j_call: TRBJ1-2
v_call: TRBV11-2

cdr3_aa: ASSTGTYEQY
j_call: TRBJ2-7
v_call: TRBV12-3/TRBV12-4

cdr3_aa: ASSQAPPPIMRTEAF
j_call: TRBJ1-1
v_call: TRBV4-1

cdr3_aa: ASSSLGQNDPSTDTQY
j_call: TRBJ2-3
v_call: TRBV12-3/TRBV12-4

cdr3_aa: ASSYRTGATNEKLF
j_call: TRBJ1-4
v_call: TRBV7-8

cdr3_aa: ASSPGAGANVLT
j_call: TRBJ2-6
v_call: TRBV7-2

cdr3_aa: ASSELAGGQETQY
j_call: TRBJ2-5
v_call: TRBV6-1

cdr3_aa: ASSLAVWDSYNSPLH
j_call: TRBJ1-6
v_call: TRBV5-5

cdr3_aa: ASSLDGLANYGYT
j_call: TRBJ1-2
v_call: TRBV5-8

cdr3_aa: ASSDGTYNEQF
j_call: TRBJ2-1
v_call: TRBV6-4

cdr3_aa: ASSRPDLLSYNEQF
j_call: TRBJ2-1
v_call: TRBV7-2

cdr3_aa: ASSHHSQGARNSPLH
j_call: TRBJ1-6
v_call: TRBV7-8

cdr3_aa: ASSDRKNTEAF
j_call: TRBJ1-1
v_call: TRBV2

cdr3_aa: ASSPQQGGGEKLF
j_call: TRBJ1-4
v_call: TRBV28

cdr3_aa: ASSPFWDFNYGYT
j_call: TRBJ1-2
v_call: TRBV6-5

cdr3_aa: ASLSQIGTEAF
j_call: TRBJ1-1
v_call: TRBV7-2

cdr3_aa: ASSPRQVWDSPLH
j_call: TRBJ1-6
v_call: TRBV6-1

cdr3_aa: ASGWNSGAGELF
j_call: TRBJ2-2
v_call: TRBV7-9

cdr3_aa: ASSRLAGDSYEQY
j_call: TRBJ2-7
v_call: TRBV7-2

cdr3_aa: ASSASRAVDTQY
j_call: TRBJ2-3
v_call: TRBV7-8

cdr3_aa: ASSYRGPPEPQH
j_call: TRBJ1-5
v_call: TRBV6-5

cdr3_aa: ASSQDLRGVTDTQY
j_call: TRBJ2-3
v_call: TRBV4-3

cdr3_aa: ASSLLGVGQPQH
j_call: TRBJ1-5
v_call: TRBV7-9

cdr3_aa: ASSSDAGYDTEAF
j_call: TRBJ1-1
v_call: TRBV6-5

cdr3_aa: SVVGRRTGELF
j_call: TRBJ2-2
v_call: TRBV29-1

cdr3_aa: ASGYRMNTEAF
j_call: TRBJ1-1
v_call: TRBV28

cdr3_aa: ASSPRGRPYEQY
j_call: TRBJ2-7
v_call: TRBV7-9

cdr3_aa: ASSLAPQGVTEAF
j_call: TRBJ1-1
v_call: TRBV7-8

cdr3_aa: ASSVTGTYGYT
j_call: TRBJ1-2
v_call: TRBV19

cdr3_aa: ASSFAASYEQY
j_call: TRBJ2-7
v_call: TRBV5-1

cdr3_aa: ASMRTATYEQY
j_call: TRBJ2-7
v_call: TRBV6-8

cdr3_aa: ASSQGESYEQY
j_call: TRBJ2-7
v_call: TRBV6-1

cdr3_aa: ASSLDRAGTEAF
j_call: TRBJ1-1
v_call: TRBV7-9

cdr3_aa: ASSLVRQGARQPQH
j_call: TRBJ1-5
v_call: TRBV7-2

cdr3_aa: ASSLGEGQPQH
j_call: TRBJ1-5
v_call: TRBV7-2